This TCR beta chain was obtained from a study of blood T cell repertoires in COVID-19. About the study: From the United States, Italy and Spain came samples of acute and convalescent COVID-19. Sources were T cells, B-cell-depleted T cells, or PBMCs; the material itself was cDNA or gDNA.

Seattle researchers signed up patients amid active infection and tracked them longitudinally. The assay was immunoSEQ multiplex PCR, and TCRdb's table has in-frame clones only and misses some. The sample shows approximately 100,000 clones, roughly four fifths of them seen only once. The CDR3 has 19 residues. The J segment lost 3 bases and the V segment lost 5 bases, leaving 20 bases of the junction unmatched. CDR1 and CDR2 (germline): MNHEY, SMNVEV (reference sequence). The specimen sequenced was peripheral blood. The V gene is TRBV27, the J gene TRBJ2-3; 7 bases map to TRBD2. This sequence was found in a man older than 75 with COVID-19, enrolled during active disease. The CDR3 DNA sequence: TGTGCCAGCAGTCCCCATTTGAGGGAGGGCCTTGGTCGAACAGATACGCAGTATTTT. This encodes CASSPHLREGLGRTDTQYF.